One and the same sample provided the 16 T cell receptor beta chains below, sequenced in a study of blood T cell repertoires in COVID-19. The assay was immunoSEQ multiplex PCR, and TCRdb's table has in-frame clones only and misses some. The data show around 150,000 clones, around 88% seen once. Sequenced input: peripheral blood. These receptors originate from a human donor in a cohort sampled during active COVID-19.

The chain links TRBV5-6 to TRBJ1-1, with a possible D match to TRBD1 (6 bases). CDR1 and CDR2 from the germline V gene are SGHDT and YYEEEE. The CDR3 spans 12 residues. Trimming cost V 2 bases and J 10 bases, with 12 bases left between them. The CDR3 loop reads CASSLGGVGAFF. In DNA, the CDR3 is TGTGCCAGCAGCTTAGGGGGGGTCGGAGCTTTCTTT.

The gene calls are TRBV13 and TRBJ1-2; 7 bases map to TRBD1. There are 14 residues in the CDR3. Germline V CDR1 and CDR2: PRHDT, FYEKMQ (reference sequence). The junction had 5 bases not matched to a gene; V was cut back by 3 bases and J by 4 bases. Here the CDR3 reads CASSFEGGSYGYTF. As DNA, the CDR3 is TGTGCCAGCAGCTTTGAAGGGGGCAGCTATGGCTACACCTTC.

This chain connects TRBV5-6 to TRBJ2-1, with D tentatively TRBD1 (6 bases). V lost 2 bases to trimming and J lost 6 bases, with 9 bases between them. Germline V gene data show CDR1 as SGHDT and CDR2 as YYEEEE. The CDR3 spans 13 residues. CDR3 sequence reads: CASSFGQLNEQFF. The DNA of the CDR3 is TGTGCCAGCAGCTTCGGACAGCTCAATGAGCAGTTCTTC.

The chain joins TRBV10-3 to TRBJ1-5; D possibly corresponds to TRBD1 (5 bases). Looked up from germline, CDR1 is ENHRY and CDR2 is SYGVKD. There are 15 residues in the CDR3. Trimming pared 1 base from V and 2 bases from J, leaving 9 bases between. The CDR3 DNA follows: TGTGCCATCAGTGAGTGGGGGGGAGGCAATCAGCCCCAGCATTTT. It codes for CAISEWGGGNQPQHF.

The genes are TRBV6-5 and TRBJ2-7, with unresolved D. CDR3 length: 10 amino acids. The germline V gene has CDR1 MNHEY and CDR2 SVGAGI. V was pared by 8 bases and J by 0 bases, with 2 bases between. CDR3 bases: TGTGCCAGCCGCTCCTACGAGCAGTACTTC. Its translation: CASRSYEQYF.

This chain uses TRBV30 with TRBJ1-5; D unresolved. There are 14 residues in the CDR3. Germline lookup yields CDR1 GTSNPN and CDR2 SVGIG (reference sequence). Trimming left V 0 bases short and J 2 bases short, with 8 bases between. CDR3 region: CAWSVRGGNQPQHF. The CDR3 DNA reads TGTGCCTGGAGTGTACGCGGAGGCAATCAGCCCCAGCATTTT.

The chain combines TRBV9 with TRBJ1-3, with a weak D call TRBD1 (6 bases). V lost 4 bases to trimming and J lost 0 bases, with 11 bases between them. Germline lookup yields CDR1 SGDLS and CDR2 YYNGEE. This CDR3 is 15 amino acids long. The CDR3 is CASSPRTDSGNTIYF. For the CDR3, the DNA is TGTGCCAGCAGCCCCCGGACAGACTCTGGAAACACCATATATTTT.

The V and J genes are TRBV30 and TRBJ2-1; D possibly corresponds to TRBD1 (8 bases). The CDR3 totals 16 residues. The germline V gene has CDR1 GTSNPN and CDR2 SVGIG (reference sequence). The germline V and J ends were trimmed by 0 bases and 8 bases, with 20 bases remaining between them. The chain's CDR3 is CAWSVQGGLRYDEQFF. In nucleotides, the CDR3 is TGTGCCTGGAGTGTACAGGGGGGGCTTCGGTACGATGAGCAGTTCTTC.

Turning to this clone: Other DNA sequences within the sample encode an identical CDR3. The DNA for the CDR3 is TGTGCCAGCAGCTTAGGCGGGAGCTCCTACGAGCAGTACTTC. Translated: CASSLGGSSYEQYF. This chain joins TRBV11-1 and TRBJ2-7, with 7 nucleotides matching TRBD2. V was clipped by 1 base and J by 0 bases; unmatched bases: 0. Germline V gene sequence: CDR1 SGHAT, CDR2 FQDESV (reference sequence). This CDR3 has 14 amino acids.

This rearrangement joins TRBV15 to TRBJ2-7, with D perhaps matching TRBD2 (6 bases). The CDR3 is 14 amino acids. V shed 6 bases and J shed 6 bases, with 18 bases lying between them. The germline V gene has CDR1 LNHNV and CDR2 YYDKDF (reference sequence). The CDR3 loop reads CATSRDRGSAEQYF. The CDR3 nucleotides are TGTGCCACCAGTCGTGACCGGGGGTCTGCCGAGCAGTACTTC.

CDR3 loop: CASSQDAGGGTSYEQYF. CDR3 DNA sequence: TGTGCCAGCAGCCAAGACGCTGGGGGGGGCACGAGCTACGAGCAGTACTTC. V and J are TRBV3-1 (or the pseudogene TRBV3-2) and TRBJ2-7; TRBD2 is a possible D gene (7 bases). The germline gives CDR1 LGHDT, CDR2 YNNKEL (reference sequence). The CDR3 has 17 amino acids. V gave up 0 bases and J gave up 3 bases, with 18 bases separating them.

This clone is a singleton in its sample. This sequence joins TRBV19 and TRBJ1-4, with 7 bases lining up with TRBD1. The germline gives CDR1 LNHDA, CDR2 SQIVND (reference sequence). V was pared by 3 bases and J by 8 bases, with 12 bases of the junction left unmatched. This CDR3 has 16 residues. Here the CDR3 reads CASSIGLGAGGEKLFF. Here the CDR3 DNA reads TGTGCCAGTAGTATCGGGCTCGGAGCAGGGGGGGAAAAACTGTTTTTT. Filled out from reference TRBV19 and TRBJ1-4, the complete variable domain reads DGGITQSPKYLFRKEGQNVTLSCEQNLNHDAMYWYRQDPGQGLRLIYYSQIVNDFQKGDIAEGYSVSREKKESFPLTVTSAQKNPTAFYLCASSIGLGAGGEKLFFGSGTQLSVL.

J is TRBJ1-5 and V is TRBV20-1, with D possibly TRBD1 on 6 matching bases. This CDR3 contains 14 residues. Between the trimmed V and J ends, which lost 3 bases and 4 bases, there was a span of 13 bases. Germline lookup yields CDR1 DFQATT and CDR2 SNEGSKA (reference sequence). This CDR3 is CSASAGDRNQPQHF. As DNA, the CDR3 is TGCAGTGCTAGTGCAGGGGATCGGAATCAGCCCCAGCATTTT.

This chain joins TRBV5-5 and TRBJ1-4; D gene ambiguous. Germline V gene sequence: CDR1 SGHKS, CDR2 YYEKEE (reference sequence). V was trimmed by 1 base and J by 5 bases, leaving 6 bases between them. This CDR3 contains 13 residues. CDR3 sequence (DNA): TGTGCCAGCAGCTTGAGAGGAAATGAAAAACTGTTTTTT. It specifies CASSLRGNEKLFF.

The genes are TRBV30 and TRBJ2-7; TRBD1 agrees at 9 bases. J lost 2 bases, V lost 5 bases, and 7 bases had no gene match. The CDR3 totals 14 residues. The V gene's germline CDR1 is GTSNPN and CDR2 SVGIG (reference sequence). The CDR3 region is CAWGDRDLTYEQYF. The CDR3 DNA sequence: TGTGCCTGGGGGGACAGGGACTTAACCTACGAGCAGTACTTC.

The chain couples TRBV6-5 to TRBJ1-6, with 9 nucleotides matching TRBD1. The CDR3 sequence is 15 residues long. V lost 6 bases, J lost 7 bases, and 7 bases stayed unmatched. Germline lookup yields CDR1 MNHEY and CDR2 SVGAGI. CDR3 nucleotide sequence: TGTGCCAGCAGCCAACTGGGGACAGGGAATTCACCCCTCCACTTT. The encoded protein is CASSQLGTGNSPLHF.